This is a list of T cell receptor beta chains from one sample in a study of blood T cell repertoires in COVID-19. The method was immunoSEQ multiplex PCR; TCRdb's version includes in-frame clones alone and lacks a portion of them. The sample has under 140,000 clones; 85% to 90% are singletons. The sequencing input was peripheral blood. The receptor source for this set is a woman aged 45-59 years with acute or convalescent COVID-19. CDR3s leave out the opening cysteine and the closing phenylalanine or tryptophan.

cdr3_aa v_call
ASSPWDISGNTIY TRBV7-9
SVELQNSGNTIY TRBV29-1
ASSAREGNYGYT TRBV2
ASSLGDSQYNEQF TRBV5-8
ASSLANTGGAGGNQPQH TRBV7-9
ASSLGGAGQETQY TRBV5-8
ASSPGRTQREH TRBV18
ASSPPSGGGLSTDTQY TRBV18
ASSSLGSGHNEQF TRBV7-9
ASSLGAGFLEQY TRBV7-9
ASSGEEDYGYT TRBV2
ASRSGQGREKLF TRBV6-5
ASSLGRTNTEAF TRBV5-5
ASSTQGAVGKLF TRBV6-2/TRBV6-3
ASSLVPGQGNWTQY TRBV5-1
ASSLGLEPYNEQF TRBV3-1/TRBV3-2
ASTSRGYEQY TRBV12-3/TRBV12-4
ASSPTGAGGNQPQH TRBV18
ASSTGRGETQY TRBV2
ASSLAGRLYEQY TRBV7-2
ASSLGVGSEQF TRBV5-5
ASSLVGGRAYEQY TRBV28
ASSFRGGAGNTIY TRBV5-6
ASSLARGSGRWTDTQY TRBV7-2
ASSEGQKFDQPQH TRBV5-8
ASSIRLAGVADTQY TRBV19
ATSDGGTGGSYGYT TRBV24-1
ASSYSGGAASGYT TRBV6-5
ASRVGTAQNYGYT TRBV19
ASSQGSGTGELF TRBV3-1/TRBV3-2
ASKLELEGLQPQH TRBV28
ASSLGGQGKVETQY TRBV11-3
ASSWDPDRASEQF TRBV5-4
ASSPAGTDVGEQF TRBV18
ASTGQYPNQPQH TRBV6-5
ASGGQRNTEAF TRBV2
ASSLRTANEAF TRBV2
ASSPGDRGLFNTEAF TRBV18
ATSETPGLAGGNTGELF TRBV24-1
ATSDSSRGFSRPQH TRBV24-1
ASSSDGAEQY TRBV18
ATSHGNTGELF TRBV15
ASSTRWDITGELF TRBV19
ASRTQGASEAF TRBV11-2
ASSFGQGGNSPLH TRBV7-2
ASSLGVRGQPQH TRBV5-1
ASSLGTGASRAGETQY TRBV7-9
ASSALLTGDNSYEQY TRBV2
ASSLGQGVSGELF TRBV5-1
ASSFQTSQETQY TRBV5-1